The clone carrying this T cell receptor beta chain showed up many times. The investigators amplified TCR beta CDR3 regions from RNA transcripts. Carried out on the TCR CDR3, a first-round RT-PCR used the HTBI primer set. From the multiplex PCR reads, TCRdb called clonotypes with MiXCR, one entry per CDR3 protein. The sample includes some 570,000 distinct CDR3 sequences, approximately 17% of them seen just once. Germline V gene lookup returns CDR1 SGHRS and CDR2 YFSETQ. With 1 base removed from V and 6 bases from J, the gap between germline ends came to 14 bases. The length of the CDR3 is 15 residues. The data originate from a study of T cells in Graves' hyperthyroidism and ophthalmopathy. Fresh peripheral blood, roughly 9.8 ml of it, supplied the PBMCs.

The chain employs TRBV5-1 and TRBJ2-1; either TRBD1 or TRBD2 may fit D (6 bases each). Sequencing was performed on blood. This sequence was found in a woman between 18 and 29 years old with Graves' ophthalmopathy. Here the CDR3 DNA reads TGCGCCAGCAGCTTGCCGGGGGCAGGTTCCAATGAGCAGTTCTTC. Its translation is CASSLPGAGSNEQFF.